Ten or more counts support the clone carrying this T cell receptor (beta chain). Its antigen is unknown. Via MiXCR, TCRdb re-called the RACE reads, giving one row per CDR3 protein. The table has just over 80,000 distinct CDR3 sequences, roughly 10% seen once. This entry comes from a study of human T cells and chemical hapten exposure. Germline V gene data show CDR1 as LNHDA and CDR2 as SQIVND (reference sequence). This CDR3 comprises 15 residues. J lost 8 bases, V lost 7 bases, and 16 bases had no gene match. General study results and limits: TCRs at a frequency above 1 in 1000 stayed unchanged with DPC sensitization.

The time point was: patch test 1, 2 weeks after DPC sensitization. Treatment indicated: therapeutic diphenylcyclopropenone sensitization with weekly scalp DPC. In every case, blood was obtained before the patch test was applied. This chain links TRBV19 with TRBJ1-2; 7 positions agree with TRBD1. The specimen comprised whole blood, sampled in connection with sensitization to the hapten diphenylcyclopropenone (DPC). The sequence was obtained from a woman aged 50 to 60 with alopecia areata. Some clones in this sample may be carry-over from other donors' samples. The CDR3 nucleotides read TGTGCCAGTAACCCCGCCCGAGGGGGCGCCTTGGGCTACACCTTC. Protein sequence: CASNPARGGALGYTF. The full variable domain, rest sourced from reference TRBV19 and TRBJ1-2, is DGGITQSPKYLFRKEGQNVTLSCEQNLNHDAMYWYRQDPGQGLRLIYYSQIVNDFQKGDIAEGYSVSREKKESFPLTVTSAQKNPTAFYLCASNPARGGALGYTFGSGTRLTVV.